One sample yielded the 13 T cell receptor beta chains listed below, sequenced in a study of blood T cell repertoires in COVID-19. Using immunoSEQ multiplex PCR, the repertoire was profiled, and TCRdb retains in-frame clones only, with some absent. The data hold about 210,000 clones, with 92% observed a single time. The sample was peripheral blood. These receptors all stem from a man aged 25-45 years with acute or convalescent COVID-19.

This clone showed up just once. The V and J genes are TRBV28 and TRBJ1-2, with a tentative D call TRBD1 (5 bases). The CDR3 runs 16 residues. Germline-derived CDR1 and CDR2 are MDHEN and SYDVKM. V lost 3 bases and J 4 bases, leaving 18 bases between the germline ends. CDR3 in DNA: TGTGCCAGCAGTTTGGGGTGGCGGGACCAACCCTATGGCTACACCTTC. The encoded protein is CASSLGWRDQPYGYTF.

The gene calls are TRBV10-3 and TRBJ2-7; TRBD1 aligns across 8 bases. This CDR3 comprises 16 residues. Germline CDR1 ENHRY, CDR2 SYGVKD. V was pared by 5 bases and J by 1 base, with 10 bases of the junction left unmatched. CDR3 sequence: CAISPGQGKESYEQYF. In DNA, the CDR3 is TGTGCCATCAGTCCCGGACAGGGAAAGGAATCCTACGAGCAGTACTTC.

This chain uses TRBV28 with TRBJ2-5, with TRBD1 matching 12 bases. The CDR3 consists of 17 residues. Germline assignment: CDR1 MDHEN and CDR2 SYDVKM. The J segment lost 5 bases and the V segment lost 7 bases, leaving 14 bases of the junction unmatched. The CDR3 sequence is CASTRVAGTGGAETQYF. DNA for the CDR3: TGTGCCAGCACGCGGGTCGCCGGGACAGGGGGCGCGGAGACCCAGTACTTC. Based on the CDR3 plus reference TRBV28 and TRBJ2-5, the full variable domain is DVKVTQSSRYLVKRTGEKVFLECVQDMDHENMFWYRQDPGLGLRLIYFSYDVKMKEKGDIPEGYSVSREKKERFSLILESASTNQTSMYLCASTRVAGTGGAETQYFGPGTRLLVL.

The chain combines TRBV27 with TRBJ2-7; possibly TRBD2 for D (5 bases). This CDR3 has 12 residues. Trimming pared 6 bases from V and 1 base from J, leaving 7 bases between. Germline loops: CDR1 MNHEY, CDR2 SMNVEV (reference sequence). The CDR3 sequence: CASSPGSYEQYF. CDR3 sequence (DNA): TGTGCCAGCAGCCCGGGGTCCTACGAGCAGTACTTC.

The rearrangement joins TRBV18 to TRBJ2-3; 8 positions match TRBD2. The ends lost 3 bases at V and 4 bases at J; junction bases unmatched: 9. CDR1 and CDR2 from the germline V gene are KGHSH and LQKENI. This CDR3 has 16 amino acids. The CDR3 coding sequence is TGTGCCAGCTCACCGGGTAGCAGCGGGAGTTCAGATACGCAGTATTTT. It is translated as CASSPGSSGSSDTQYF.

The genes are TRBV6-1 and TRBJ2-5, with 8 bases lining up with TRBD1. Germline V gene data show CDR1 as MNHNS and CDR2 as SASEGT. Unmatched junction bases numbered 9, after V lost 4 bases and J lost 5 bases. The CDR3 has 15 amino acids. The CDR3: CASSAHFRGPETQYF. The CDR3, as DNA: TGTGCCAGCAGTGCACACTTCAGGGGGCCGGAGACCCAGTACTTC.

The chain links TRBV19 to TRBJ1-5, with TRBD1 as a possible D gene (6 bases). The ends were cut back, 5 bases at V and 0 bases at J, with 11 bases in the middle. Germline CDR1 LNHDA, CDR2 SQIVND (reference sequence). There are 15 residues in the CDR3. The CDR3 bases are TGTGCCAGTAGTTGGGGGCCCCATAGCAATCAGCCCCAGCATTTT. Translated, it gives CASSWGPHSNQPQHF.

With respect to this clone: The same CDR3 is also encoded by other DNA sequences in this sample. The chain recombines TRBV5-1 with TRBJ2-1, with D perhaps TRBD2 (6 bases). The CDR3 consists of 13 residues. The ends were cut back, 2 bases at V and 7 bases at J, with 10 bases in the middle. The germline V gene has CDR1 SGHRS and CDR2 YFSETQ. CDR3 loop: CASSFGRGNEQFF. As DNA, the CDR3 is TGCGCCAGCAGCTTCGGTCGGGGGAATGAGCAGTTCTTC.

This sequence joins TRBV25-1 and TRBJ2-2, with D possibly TRBD1 on 5 matching bases. The CDR3 has 16 residues. The V gene's germline CDR1 is MGHDK and CDR2 SYGVNS. V lost 0 bases to trimming and J lost 1 base, with 9 bases between them. The CDR3 nucleotides are TGTGCCAGCAGTGAATATCCCCAGGGGAACACCGGGGAGCTGTTTTTT. Protein product: CASSEYPQGNTGELFF.

V gene TRBV3-1 (or the pseudogene TRBV3-2) combines with J gene TRBJ1-2; tentatively, D is TRBD1 (6 bases). In germline, CDR1 is LGHDT, CDR2 YNNKEL (reference sequence). Trimming removed 4 bases at V and 4 bases at J, with 25 bases between. The CDR3 sequence is 18 residues long. CDR3 sequence (DNA): TGTGCCAGCAGCCCACACCTCAAGAGGGGGGGTCGATCCTATGGCTACACCTTC. Amino acid sequence: CASSPHLKRGGRSYGYTF.

This sequence joins TRBV19 and TRBJ1-2; no firm D call. V was pared by 6 bases and J by 3 bases, with 17 bases between. Germline CDR1 and CDR2: LNHDA and SQIVND (reference sequence). The CDR3 has 15 residues. The CDR3 bases are TGTGCCAGTAGCCACCCTAGGGAGGGATACTATGGCTACACCTTC. Translation gives CASSHPREGYYGYTF.

This sequence joins TRBV28 and TRBJ1-3; 7 bases are shared with TRBD1. Germline CDR1 MDHEN, CDR2 SYDVKM. This CDR3 contains 14 residues. V dropped 6 bases and J dropped 4; count of bases not matched to a gene: 6. Here the CDR3 reads CASSRAGGGNTIYF. CDR3 coding DNA: TGTGCCAGCAGCAGGGCAGGGGGAGGAAACACCATATATTTT.

The V call is TRBV2, the J call TRBJ2-7; 7 bases align to TRBD1. V lost 3 bases, J lost 3 bases, and 2 bases stayed unmatched. Germline CDR1 reads SNHLY; CDR2 reads FYNNEI. This CDR3 spans 13 amino acids. CDR3 amino acids: CASSEGQIYEQYF. The CDR3 bases are TGTGCCAGCAGTGAGGGACAGATCTACGAGCAGTACTTC.